What follows describes a single T cell receptor (beta chain). Its matching antigen is unknown. This CDR3 contains 14 residues. From germline, CDR1 is KGHSH and CDR2 LQKENI. The V segment lost 3 bases and the J segment 6 bases; nucleotides outside the gene matches: 6. Method: immunoSEQ multiplex PCR; TCRdb's copy keeps in-frame clones and lacks some. Of 25,000 to 30,000 clones in the sample, around three quarters were seen once. The sort gate was single viable CD3+CD4+CD8-CD45RO+ cells for memory CD4+ T cells. After thawing, CD4+ T cells were positively selected. This sample is drawn from a study of memory CD4+ T cells and cytomegalovirus serostatus. Study-wide results and caveats: Suggested: most of the CMV-linked TCR signature lies in CD4+ memory cells.

Sequencing was performed on memory CD4+ T cells from blood. The V gene is TRBV18, the J gene TRBJ1-1; 8 positions agree with TRBD1. This clonotype was obtained from an adult in good health and CMV-seronegative. CDR3 residues: CASSPAQGGAEAFF. CDR3 DNA sequence: TGTGCCAGCTCACCCGCACAGGGGGGAGCTGAAGCTTTCTTT.